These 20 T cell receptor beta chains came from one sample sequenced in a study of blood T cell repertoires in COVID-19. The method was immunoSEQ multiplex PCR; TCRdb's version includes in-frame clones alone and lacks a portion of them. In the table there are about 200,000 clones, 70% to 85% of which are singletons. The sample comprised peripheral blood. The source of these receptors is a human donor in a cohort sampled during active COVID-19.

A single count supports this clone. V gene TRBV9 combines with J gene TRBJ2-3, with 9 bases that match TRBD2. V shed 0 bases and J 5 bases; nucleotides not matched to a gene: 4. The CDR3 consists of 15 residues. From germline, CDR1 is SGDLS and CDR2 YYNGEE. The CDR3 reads CASSVEGLAKDTQYF. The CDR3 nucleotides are TGTGCCAGCAGCGTAGAGGGACTAGCAAAAGATACGCAGTATTTT.

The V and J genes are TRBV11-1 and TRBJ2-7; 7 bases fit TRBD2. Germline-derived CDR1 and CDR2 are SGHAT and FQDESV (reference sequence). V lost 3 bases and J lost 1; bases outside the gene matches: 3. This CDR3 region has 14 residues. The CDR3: CASSFGGDSYEQYF. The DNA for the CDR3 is TGTGCCAGCAGCTTTGGGGGGGATTCCTACGAGCAGTACTTC.

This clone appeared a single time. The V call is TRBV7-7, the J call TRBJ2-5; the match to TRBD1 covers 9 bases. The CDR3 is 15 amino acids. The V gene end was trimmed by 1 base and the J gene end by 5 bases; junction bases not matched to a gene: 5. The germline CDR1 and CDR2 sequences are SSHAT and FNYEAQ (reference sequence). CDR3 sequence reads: CASSLGDRVGETQYF. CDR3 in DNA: TGTGCCAGCAGCTTAGGGGACAGGGTCGGCGAGACCCAGTACTTC.

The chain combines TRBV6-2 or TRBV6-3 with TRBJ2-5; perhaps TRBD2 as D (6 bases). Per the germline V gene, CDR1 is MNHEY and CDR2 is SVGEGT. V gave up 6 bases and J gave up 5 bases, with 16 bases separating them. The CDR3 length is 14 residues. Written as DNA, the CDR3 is TGTGCCAGCAGCTCGCTTTCGGGGAGGGAGACCCAGTACTTC. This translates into CASSSLSGRETQYF.

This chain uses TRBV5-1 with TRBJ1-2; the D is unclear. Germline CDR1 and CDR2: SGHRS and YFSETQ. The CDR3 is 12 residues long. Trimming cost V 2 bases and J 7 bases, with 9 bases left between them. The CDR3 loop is CASSFERFGYTF. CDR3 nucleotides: TGCGCCAGCAGCTTCGAGAGGTTTGGCTACACCTTC.

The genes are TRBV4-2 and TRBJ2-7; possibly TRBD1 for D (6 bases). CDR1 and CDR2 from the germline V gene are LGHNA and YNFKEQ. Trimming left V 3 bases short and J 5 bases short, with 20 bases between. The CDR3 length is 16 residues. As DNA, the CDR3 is TGTGCCAGCAGCCAGGATCTTGGGACACGCCTCGACGAGCAGTACTTC. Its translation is CASSQDLGTRLDEQYF.

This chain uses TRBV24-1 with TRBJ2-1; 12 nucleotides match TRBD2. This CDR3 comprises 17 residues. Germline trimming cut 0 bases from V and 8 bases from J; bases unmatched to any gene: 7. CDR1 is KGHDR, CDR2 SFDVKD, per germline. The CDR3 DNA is TGTGCCACCAGTGATTTGCAACTAGCGGGAGGTATGGATGAGCAGTTCTTC. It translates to CATSDLQLAGGMDEQFF.

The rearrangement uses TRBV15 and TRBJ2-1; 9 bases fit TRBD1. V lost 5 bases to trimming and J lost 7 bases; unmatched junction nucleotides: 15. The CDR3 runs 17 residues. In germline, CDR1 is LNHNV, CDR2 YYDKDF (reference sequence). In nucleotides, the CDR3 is TGTGCCACCAGCGGGGCTGGACAGGGGCGCTTGGCAAATGAGCAGTTCTTC. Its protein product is CATSGAGQGRLANEQFF.

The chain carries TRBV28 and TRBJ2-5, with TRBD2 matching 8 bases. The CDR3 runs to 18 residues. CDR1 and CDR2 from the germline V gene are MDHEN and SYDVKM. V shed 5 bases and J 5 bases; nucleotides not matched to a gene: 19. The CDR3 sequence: CASSTLRLSSGSQETQYF. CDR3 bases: TGTGCCAGCAGTACCCTACGCCTTTCCAGCGGGAGTCAGGAGACCCAGTACTTC.

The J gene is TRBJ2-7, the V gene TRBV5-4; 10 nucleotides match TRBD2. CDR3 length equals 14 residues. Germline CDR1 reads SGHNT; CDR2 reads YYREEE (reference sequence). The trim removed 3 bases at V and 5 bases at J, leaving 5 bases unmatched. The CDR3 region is CASSYSGRLNEQYF. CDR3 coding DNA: TGTGCCAGCAGCTATAGCGGGAGGTTGAACGAGCAGTACTTC.

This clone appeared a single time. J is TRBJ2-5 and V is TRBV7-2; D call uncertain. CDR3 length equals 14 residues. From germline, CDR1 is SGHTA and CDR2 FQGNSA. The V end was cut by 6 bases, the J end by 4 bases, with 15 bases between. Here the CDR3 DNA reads TGTGCCAGCAGTTGGAGTTCCTTTCTAGAGACCCAGTACTTC. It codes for CASSWSSFLETQYF.

CDR3: CASQTGDPITGELFF. DNA of the CDR3: TGTGCCAGTCAGACAGGGGACCCGATCACCGGGGAGCTGTTTTTT. The V gene is TRBV11-2, the J gene TRBJ2-2, with 8 bases identical to TRBD1. The CDR3 contains 15 residues. Germline lookup yields CDR1 SGHAT and CDR2 FQNNGV. The junction had 10 bases not matched to a gene; V was cut back by 9 bases and J by 4 bases. The entire variable domain, with the rest obtained from reference TRBV11-2 and TRBJ2-2, is as follows: EAGVAQSPRYKIIEKRQSVAFWCNPISGHATLYWYQQILGQGPKLLIQFQNNGVVDDSQLPKDRFSAERLKGVDSTLKIQPAKLEDSAVYLCASQTGDPITGELFFGEGSRLTVL.

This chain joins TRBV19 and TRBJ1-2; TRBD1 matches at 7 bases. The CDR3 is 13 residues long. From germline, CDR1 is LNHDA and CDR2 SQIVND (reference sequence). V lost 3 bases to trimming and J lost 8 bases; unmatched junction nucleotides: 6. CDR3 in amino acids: CASSIIQGSGYTF. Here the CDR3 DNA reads TGTGCCAGTAGTATCATACAGGGGTCCGGCTACACCTTC.

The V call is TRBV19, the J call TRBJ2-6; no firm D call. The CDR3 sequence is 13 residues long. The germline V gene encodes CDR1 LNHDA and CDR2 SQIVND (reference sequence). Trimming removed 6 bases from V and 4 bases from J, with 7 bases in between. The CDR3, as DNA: TGTGCCAGTAGCCCGCAGGGGGCCAACGTCCTGACTTTC. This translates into CASSPQGANVLTF.

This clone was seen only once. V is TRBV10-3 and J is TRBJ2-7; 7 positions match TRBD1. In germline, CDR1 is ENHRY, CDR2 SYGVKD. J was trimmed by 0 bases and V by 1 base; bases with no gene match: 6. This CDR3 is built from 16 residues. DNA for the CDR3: TGTGCCATCAGTGAGTATGGACAGGCAAGCTCCTACGAGCAGTACTTC. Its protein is CAISEYGQASSYEQYF.

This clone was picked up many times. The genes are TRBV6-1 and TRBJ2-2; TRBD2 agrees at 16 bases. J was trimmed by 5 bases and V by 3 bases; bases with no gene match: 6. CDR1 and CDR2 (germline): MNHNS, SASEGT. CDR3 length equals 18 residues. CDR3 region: CASSDGTSGREVTGELFF. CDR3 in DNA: TGTGCCAGCAGTGACGGGACTAGCGGGAGGGAAGTTACCGGGGAGCTGTTTTTT.

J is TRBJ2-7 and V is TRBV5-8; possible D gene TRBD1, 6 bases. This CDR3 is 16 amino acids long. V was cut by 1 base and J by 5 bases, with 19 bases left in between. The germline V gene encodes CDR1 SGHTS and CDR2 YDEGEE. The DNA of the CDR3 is TGTGCCAGCAGCTTGTGGACCACGACAGGTTCCCACGAGCAGTACTTC. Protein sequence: CASSLWTTTGSHEQYF.

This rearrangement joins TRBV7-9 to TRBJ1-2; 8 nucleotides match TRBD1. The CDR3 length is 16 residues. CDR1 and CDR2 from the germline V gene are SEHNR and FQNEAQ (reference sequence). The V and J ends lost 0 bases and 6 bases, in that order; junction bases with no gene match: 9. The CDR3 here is CASSLALGQEGNGYTF. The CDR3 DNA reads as TGTGCCAGCAGCTTAGCCCTGGGACAGGAAGGAAATGGCTACACCTTC.

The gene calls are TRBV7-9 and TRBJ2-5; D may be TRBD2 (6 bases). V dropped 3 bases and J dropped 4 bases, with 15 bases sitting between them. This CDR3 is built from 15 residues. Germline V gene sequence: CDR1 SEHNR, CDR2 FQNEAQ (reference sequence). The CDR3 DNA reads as TGTGCCAGCAGCTTTTATGGGGGAGGTCGAGAGACCCAGTACTTC. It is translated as CASSFYGGGRETQYF.

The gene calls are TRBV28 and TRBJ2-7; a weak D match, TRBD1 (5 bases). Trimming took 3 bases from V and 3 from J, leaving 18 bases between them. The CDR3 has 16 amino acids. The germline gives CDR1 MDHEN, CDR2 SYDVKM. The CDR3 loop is CASSLDLGALYYEQYF. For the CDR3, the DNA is TGTGCCAGCAGTTTGGATCTAGGGGCCCTGTACTACGAGCAGTACTTC.